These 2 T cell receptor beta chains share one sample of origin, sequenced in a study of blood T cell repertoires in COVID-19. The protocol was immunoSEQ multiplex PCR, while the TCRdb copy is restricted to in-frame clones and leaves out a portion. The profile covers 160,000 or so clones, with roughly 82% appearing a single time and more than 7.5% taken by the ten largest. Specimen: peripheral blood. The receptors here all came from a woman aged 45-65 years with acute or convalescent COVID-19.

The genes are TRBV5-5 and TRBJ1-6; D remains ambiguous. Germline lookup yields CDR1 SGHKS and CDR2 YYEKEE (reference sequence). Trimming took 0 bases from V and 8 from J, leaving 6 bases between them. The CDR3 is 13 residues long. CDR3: CASSLDSYSPLHF. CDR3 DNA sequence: TGTGCCAGCAGCTTGGACAGTTATTCACCCCTCCACTTT.

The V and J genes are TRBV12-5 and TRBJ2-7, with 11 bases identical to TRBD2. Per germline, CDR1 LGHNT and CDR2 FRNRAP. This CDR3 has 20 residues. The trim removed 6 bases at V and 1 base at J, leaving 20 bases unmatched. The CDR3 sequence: CASGRGLDSGGAFLSYEQYF. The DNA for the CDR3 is TGTGCTAGTGGCAGGGGCCTGGATAGCGGGGGGGCCTTCTTATCCTACGAGCAGTACTTC. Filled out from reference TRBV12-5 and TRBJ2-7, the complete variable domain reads DARVTQTPRHKVTEMGQEVTMRCQPILGHNTVFWYRQTMMQGLELLAYFRNRAPLDDSGMPKDRFSAEMPDATLATLKIQPSEPRDSAVYFCASGRGLDSGGAFLSYEQYFGPGTRLTVT.